This entry describes one TCR beta chain. What it binds is unknown. Alongside a J-beta primer mix, a sample-barcoded 5' primer served in a second PCR lasting roughly 7 to 12 cycles. TCRdb ran MiXCR on the 5' RACE reads and lists one entry per CDR3 protein. The sample records more than 700,000 distinct CDR3 sequences, about 45% being singletons. This sample was taken from a study of blood T cells in healthy people across ages. The CDR3 totals 15 residues. V shed 3 bases and J 10 bases; nucleotides not matched to a gene: 7. Study results and limitations: Unsorted PBMCs prevented conclusive naive versus antigen-experienced comparison.

Peripheral blood samples of around 9.3 milliliters were drawn from each donor. Isolation per sample recovered at least 7 million PBMCs. The extraction recovered at least 5.5 micrograms of total RNA per sample. This receptor was taken from a man at least 80 years old in good health. This chain links TRBV12-3 or TRBV12-4 with TRBJ1-6; TRBD1 matches at 9 bases. Sequenced: blood. CDR3 sequence reads: CASSFGTGYQSPLHF. CDR3 DNA: TGTGCCAGCAGTTTCGGGACAGGGTATCAGTCACCCCTCCACTTT.